Following are 11 T cell receptor beta chains from one sample sequenced in a study of STAT3 mutations in large granular lymphocyte leukemia. Study-level points and caveats: Every T-cell large granular lymphocyte leukemia patient had at least one immunodominant TCR beta clonotype.

Which antigens these TCRs recognize remains unknown. Assay used: immunoSEQ multiplex PCR; TCRdb lists only in-frame clones, some missing. The sample carries about 16,000 clones, just under 85% recorded once. The sample was peripheral blood mononuclear cells. These TCRs come from a man aged 50 or older with T-cell large granular lymphocyte leukemia. Some clones in this sample may be carry-over from other donors' samples.

The chain combines TRBV7-3 with TRBJ2-2, with no clear D. This CDR3 spans 13 amino acids. V lost 2 bases and J 1 base, leaving 2 bases between the germline ends. The V gene's germline CDR1 is SGHTA and CDR2 FQGTGA. Here the CDR3 reads CASSLGNTGELFF. In DNA, the CDR3 is TGTGCCAGCAGCTTAGGGAACACCGGGGAGCTGTTTTTT.

V is TRBV6-1 and J is TRBJ2-1; a weak D match, TRBD2 (6 bases). The CDR3 consists of 13 residues. CDR1 is MNHNS, CDR2 SASEGT, per germline. V was cut by 5 bases and J by 8 bases, with 13 bases left in between. CDR3 bases: TGTGCCAGCAGTAAAAGGTGGGGGGATGAGCAGTTCTTC. Translated, it gives CASSKRWGDEQFF.

This chain links TRBV7-2 with TRBJ2-7, with D unclear. V was clipped by 2 bases and J by 2 bases, with 10 bases between them. The CDR3 length is 14 residues. Germline V gene sequence: CDR1 SGHTA, CDR2 FQGNSA. CDR3 sequence: CASSLSPGPYEQYF. CDR3 bases: TGTGCCAGCAGCTTAAGCCCTGGACCCTACGAGCAGTACTTC.

The rearrangement joins TRBV2 to TRBJ2-3; D unresolved. V was shortened by 2 bases and J by 1 base, with 7 bases between the two germline ends. CDR3 length: 14 amino acids. CDR1 is SNHLY, CDR2 FYNNEI, per germline. The CDR3 reads CASSENGRTDTQYF. The CDR3 DNA reads as TGTGCCAGCAGTGAAAATGGACGCACAGATACGCAGTATTTT.

The rearrangement joins TRBV4-3 to TRBJ1-5; no reliable D call. The CDR3 totals 13 residues. Germline V gene sequence: CDR1 LGHNA, CDR2 YSLEER. Trimming left V 0 bases short and J 6 bases short, with 6 bases between. Here the CDR3 DNA reads TGCGCCAGCAGCCAAGATAACTCTCAGCCCCAGCATTTT. Its translation: CASSQDNSQPQHF.

DNA for the CDR3: TGTGCCAGCAGTCCCCCGACTAGCGGGAAGATGGAGACCCAGTACTTC. Residues: CASSPPTSGKMETQYF. The chain recombines TRBV13 with TRBJ2-5, with 11 bases fitting TRBD2. The CDR3 has 16 residues. Unmatched junction bases numbered 11, after V lost 6 bases and J lost 5 bases. Germline loops: CDR1 PRHDT, CDR2 FYEKMQ (reference sequence). Combining the CDR3 with reference TRBV13 and TRBJ2-5 gives the whole variable domain AAGVIQSPRHLIKEKRETATLKCYPIPRHDTVYWYQQGPGQDPQFLISFYEKMQSDKGSIPDRFSAQQFSDYHSELNMSSLELGDSALYFCASSPPTSGKMETQYFGPGTRLLVL.

V usage is TRBV14 and J usage is TRBJ1-2; D is possibly TRBD1 (5 bases). Germline V gene data show CDR1 as SGHDN and CDR2 as FVKESK. The CDR3 length is 16 residues. V lost 1 base, J lost 0 bases, and 12 bases lay in between. CDR3 residues: CASSQAWGRANYGYTF. DNA of the CDR3: TGTGCCAGCAGCCAAGCGTGGGGCAGAGCTAACTATGGCTACACCTTC.

In the case of this clone: The sample holds other DNA sequences that translate to the same CDR3. The rearrangement joins TRBV27 to TRBJ2-1; tentatively, D is TRBD1 or TRBD2 (6 bases each). Trimming removed 1 base from V and 0 bases from J, with 10 bases in between. Per the germline V gene, CDR1 is MNHEY and CDR2 is SMNVEV (reference sequence). The length of the CDR3 is 16 residues. The CDR3 region has the DNA TGTGCCAGCAGTTTATGGGGGGCCAGCTCCTACAATGAGCAGTTCTTC. It translates to CASSLWGASSYNEQFF.

The chain uses TRBV28 and TRBJ1-2; D remains unclear. The CDR3 contains 14 residues. Germline lookup yields CDR1 MDHEN and CDR2 SYDVKM. The V end was cut by 2 bases, the J end by 8 bases, with 15 bases between. DNA for the CDR3: TGTGCCAGCAGTTTAAGACCGACGATGAGGGGCTACACCTTC. The encoded protein is CASSLRPTMRGYTF.

The V call is TRBV10-3, the J call TRBJ1-6; D possibly corresponds to TRBD1 (5 bases). This CDR3 has 15 amino acids. Germline V gene lookup returns CDR1 ENHRY and CDR2 SYGVKD. The V end was cut by 2 bases, the J end by 8 bases, with 13 bases between. CDR3 protein: CAISEHPGTDSPLHF. Here the CDR3 DNA reads TGTGCCATCAGTGAGCACCCAGGGACGGATTCACCCCTCCACTTT.

The rearrangement uses TRBV9 and TRBJ1-2; D ambiguous. The CDR3 spans 12 residues. V was shortened by 0 bases and J by 5 bases, with 5 bases between the two germline ends. Germline V gene lookup returns CDR1 SGDLS and CDR2 YYNGEE. The CDR3 loop is CASSVDQYGYTF. For the CDR3, the DNA is TGTGCCAGCAGCGTAGATCAGTATGGCTACACCTTC.